This TCR beta chain was observed in a study of T cell responses to AZD1222 COVID-19 vaccine. The table came from immunoSEQ multiplex PCR; TCRdb's copy has only in-frame clones and leaves some out. The sample contains around 180,000 clones, 90% of which appear only once. CDR3 length equals 14 residues. V was pared by 6 bases and J by 3 bases, with 11 bases between. Per germline, CDR1 MNHEY and CDR2 SVGAGI. This TCR derives from an adult in good health. The starting material was peripheral blood, obtained on day 0 of AZD1222 vaccination. The chain links TRBV6-5 to TRBJ2-2; D may correspond to TRBD1 or TRBD2 (7 bases each). The CDR3 protein is CASRAGGDTGELFF. DNA for the CDR3: TGTGCCAGCAGGGCAGGGGGGGACACCGGGGAGCTGTTTTTT.